Listed below are T cell receptor beta chains from one sample, sequenced in a study of T cell responses to AZD1222 COVID-19 vaccine. The protocol was immunoSEQ multiplex PCR, while the TCRdb copy is restricted to in-frame clones and leaves out a portion. The sample lists approximately 130,000 clones; roughly nine tenths were seen once. The source material was peripheral blood, sampled 28 days after the second AZD1222 dose. These receptors were taken from an adult who received the AZD1222 COVID-19 vaccine. Each CDR3 is given with its conserved first and last residue. Fields, in order: V gene, D gene, J gene, clone size, CDR3 protein, CDR3 DNA. The D gene is left open where the match is weak. Not every row has a clone size; where given, it reads once, few, many or a size class.

TRBV13	.	TRBJ2-7	.	CASSLGLYYEQYF	TGTGCCAGCAGCTTAGGCCTATACTACGAGCAGTACTTC
TRBV4-3	.	TRBJ1-2	.	CASSQDFGRPYGYTF	TGCGCCAGCAGCCAAGATTTTGGCAGGCCGTATGGCTACACCTTC
TRBV28	.	TRBJ1-5	.	CASSFRNQPQHF	TGTGCCAGCAGTTTTCGGAATCAGCCCCAGCATTTT
TRBV30	TRBD1	TRBJ1-6	.	CAWSTGSTNNSPLHF	TGTGCCTGGTCGACAGGGTCGACGAATAATTCACCCCTCCACTTT
TRBV3-1/TRBV3-2	.	TRBJ1-1	.	CASSQGPSGAGTEAFF	TGTGCCAGCAGCCAGGGACCGTCGGGGGCAGGGACTGAAGCTTTCTTT
TRBV2	TRBD1	TRBJ1-2	.	CASRDRGRNGYTF	TGTGCCAGCAGGGACAGGGGTAGAAATGGCTACACCTTC
TRBV24-1	TRBD1	TRBJ2-5	.	CATSDSTGNQETQYF	TGTGCCACCAGTGATTCGACAGGGAACCAAGAGACCCAGTACTTC
TRBV4-2	.	TRBJ2-3	once	CASSQDGQFTDTQYF	TGTGCCAGCAGCCAAGACGGACAGTTCACAGATACGCAGTATTTT
TRBV5-8	.	TRBJ1-2	.	CASSLRVRYGYTF	TGTGCCAGCAGCTTAAGGGTTCGCTATGGCTACACCTTC
TRBV30	TRBD2	TRBJ2-1	.	CAWSVAGGTYNEQFF	TGTGCCTGGAGTGTAGCGGGGGGGACCTACAATGAGCAGTTCTTC
TRBV7-8	.	TRBJ1-4	.	CASSLVLGRSANEKLFF	TGTGCCAGCAGCTTAGTGCTGGGGAGGTCCGCTAATGAAAAACTGTTTTTT
TRBV7-8	TRBD1	TRBJ1-4	.	CASSLTDRGGEKLFF	TGTGCCAGCAGCTTGACGGACAGGGGGGGTGAAAAACTGTTTTTT
TRBV5-3	.	TRBJ2-7	.	CARSLHEQYF	TGTGCCAGAAGCTTGCACGAGCAGTACTTC
TRBV14	.	TRBJ1-4	.	CASSRQVTNEKLFF	TGTGCCAGCAGCCGTCAGGTGACTAATGAAAAACTGTTTTTT
TRBV7-9	.	TRBJ1-2	.	CASSLLTWGNYGYTF	TGTGCCAGCAGCTTATTGACATGGGGGAACTATGGCTACACCTTC
TRBV29-1	.	TRBJ1-1	.	CSVGHMTEAFF	TGCAGCGTGGGGCATATGACTGAAGCTTTCTTT
TRBV6-5	.	TRBJ1-2	once	CASSYSAGGNYGYTF	TGTGCCAGCAGTTACTCGGCGGGGGGCAACTATGGCTACACCTTC
TRBV6-5	TRBD1	TRBJ1-5	.	CASRDGQVLNQPQHF	TGTGCCAGCAGAGACGGACAGGTGCTCAATCAGCCCCAGCATTTT
TRBV12-3/TRBV12-4	.	TRBJ1-1	.	CASSFRQNTEAFF	TGTGCCAGCAGTTTCCGGCAGAACACTGAAGCTTTCTTT
TRBV30	.	TRBJ1-5	.	CAWRGSGGDQPQHF	TGTGCCTGGAGGGGTTCGGGGGGAGATCAGCCCCAGCATTTT
TRBV5-1	TRBD2	TRBJ2-1	.	CASSLVGGNSYNEQFF	TGCGCCAGCAGCTTGGTCGGGGGGAACTCCTACAATGAGCAGTTCTTC
TRBV12-3/TRBV12-4	.	TRBJ1-1	.	CASSLYVAEAFF	TGTGCCAGCAGTCTATATGTGGCTGAAGCTTTCTTT
TRBV7-9	.	TRBJ1-2	.	CASSLNRGYTF	TGTGCCAGCAGCTTAAACCGCGGCTACACCTTC
TRBV29-1	.	TRBJ1-2	.	CSVRVVDANYGYTF	TGCAGCGTTCGGGTCGTGGACGCTAACTATGGCTACACCTTC
TRBV2	.	TRBJ1-2	.	CASSEANYGYTF	TGTGCCAGCAGTGAGGCTAACTATGGCTACACCTTC
TRBV3-1/TRBV3-2	TRBD1	TRBJ1-2	.	CASSSRGDRAVNGYTF	TGTGCCAGCAGCTCAAGGGGGGACAGGGCAGTGAATGGCTACACCTTC
TRBV6-5	.	TRBJ1-2	few	CASSAEPGNYGYTF	TGTGCCAGCAGCGCGGAGCCGGGAAACTATGGCTACACCTTC
TRBV9	.	TRBJ2-3	.	CASSVGGVTDTQYF	TGTGCCAGCAGCGTAGGAGGTGTCACAGATACGCAGTATTTT